This TCR beta chain is drawn from a study of response to subunit inactivated influenza vaccine. Findings of the study overall: A suggestion made by the authors is that each seasonal influenza vaccination recruits few new T cells.

TCRdb used MiXCR to reprocess the RT-PCR reads, holding one entry per CDR3 protein. In the table there are about 520,000 distinct CDR3 sequences, approximately 7.7% of which are singletons. This clonotype showed up many times. Antigen: not known. This clonotype was obtained from a man aged 45 to 75 who received an inactivated influenza vaccine. The sample in question was PBMCs from blood, obtained around 25 months after vaccination.

CDR3 in amino acids: CASSRGTTGGELFF. CDR3 nucleotides: TGTGCCAGCAGCCGCGGGACAACGGGCGGGGAGCTGTTTTTT. The chain links TRBV3-1 to TRBJ2-2; either TRBD1 or TRBD2 may fit D (6 bases each). This CDR3 comprises 14 residues. Germline CDR1 LGHDT, CDR2 YNNKEL (reference sequence). V gave up 4 bases and J gave up 7 bases, with 13 bases separating them.